The next 12 T cell receptor beta chains were all read from a single sample in a study of T cell responses to AZD1222 COVID-19 vaccine. The repertoire was sequenced with immunoSEQ multiplex PCR; TCRdb's copy has only in-frame clones and lacks some. The profile shows some 110,000 clones, 92% of them singletons. Here the sequenced sample was peripheral blood, taken on day 0 of AZD1222 vaccination. The receptors come from an adult in good health.

The V call is TRBV7-2, the J call TRBJ2-2; D may be TRBD2 (5 bases). Germline loops: CDR1 SGHTA, CDR2 FQGNSA. This CDR3 spans 16 amino acids. Trimming pared 5 bases from V and 5 bases from J, leaving 18 bases between. CDR3 bases: TGTGCCAGCAGCCTAAGAGGGAACATTGTGACCGGGGAGCTGTTTTTT. This gives the protein CASSLRGNIVTGELFF.

This sequence joins TRBV5-5 and TRBJ1-1; no clear D. With 2 bases removed from V and 5 bases from J, the gap between germline ends came to 13 bases. Germline V gives CDR1 SGHKS, CDR2 YYEKEE (reference sequence). The CDR3 sequence is 14 residues long. The CDR3 sequence is CASSFEFSGTEAFF. The CDR3 bases are TGTGCCAGCAGCTTTGAGTTCTCTGGTACTGAAGCTTTCTTT.

The chain recombines TRBV7-9 with TRBJ1-2; weak D call: TRBD1 (6 bases). The CDR3 runs 13 residues. CDR1 SEHNR and CDR2 FQNEAQ come from the germline V gene (reference sequence). V dropped 1 base and J dropped 7 bases, with 10 bases sitting between them. CDR3 DNA: TGTGCCAGCAGCTTAGACAGGGAGGGTGGCTACACCTTC. Translating it yields CASSLDREGGYTF. Together with reference TRBV7-9 and TRBJ1-2, the CDR3 gives the full variable domain: DTGVSQNPRHKITKRGQNVTFRCDPISEHNRLYWYRQTLGQGPEFLTYFQNEAQLEKSRLLSDRFSAERPKGSFSTLEIQRTEQGDSAMYLCASSLDREGGYTFGSGTRLTVV.

J is TRBJ1-1 and V is TRBV20-1; D is ambiguous. The germline V and J ends were trimmed by 6 bases and 6 bases, with 11 bases remaining between them. In germline, CDR1 is DFQATT, CDR2 SNEGSKA (reference sequence). This CDR3 is built from 11 residues. The CDR3 nucleotides read TGCAGTGCCCCCGTATGGGCTGAAGCTTTCTTT. Its translation is CSAPVWAEAFF.

This chain connects TRBV9 to TRBJ1-1; TRBD1 matches 7 bases. There are 16 residues in the CDR3. The J segment lost 0 bases and the V segment lost 4 bases, leaving 9 bases of the junction unmatched. Germline V CDR1 and CDR2: SGDLS, YYNGEE. CDR3 sequence reads: CASSPGGRLMNTEAFF. CDR3 bases: TGTGCCAGCAGCCCAGGGGGGAGGCTTATGAACACTGAAGCTTTCTTT.

The chain has TRBV3-1 (or the pseudogene TRBV3-2) and TRBJ1-2, with D hard to call. Germline V lookup: CDR1 LGHDT, CDR2 YNNKEL (reference sequence). The CDR3 runs 14 residues. Trimming stripped 0 bases from V and 7 bases from J, with 12 bases between. The CDR3 coding sequence is TGTGCCAGCAGCCAAGATTCCCTTGTCGGTGGCTACACCTTC. Its protein is CASSQDSLVGGYTF.

The rearrangement uses TRBV30 and TRBJ1-1; 7 bases map to TRBD1. The CDR3 length is 13 residues. V shed 0 bases, J shed 5 bases, and the junction held 3 bases outside the gene matches. Germline CDR1 GTSNPN, CDR2 SVGIG (reference sequence). CDR3 nucleotide sequence: TGTGCCTGGAGTGTTCAACAGGGGACTGAAGCTTTCTTT. Protein product: CAWSVQQGTEAFF.

This chain uses TRBV6-5 with TRBJ2-1; D may match TRBD1 or TRBD2 (5 bases each). This CDR3 contains 15 residues. Per the germline V gene, CDR1 is MNHEY and CDR2 is SVGAGI. Trimming removed 8 bases at V and 0 bases at J, with 14 bases between. The CDR3 region has the DNA TGTGCCAGCGTAGAGGGGCCGAGCTCCTACAATGAGCAGTTCTTC. Residues: CASVEGPSSYNEQFF.

The rearrangement links TRBV6-2 or TRBV6-3 to TRBJ1-5, with TRBD1 identical over 10 bases. V lost 2 bases, J lost 6 bases, and 7 bases stayed unmatched. CDR1 and CDR2 (germline): MNHEY, SVGEGT. The length of the CDR3 is 16 residues. This CDR3 reads CASSYRDRGSGQPQHF. The CDR3 DNA reads as TGTGCCAGCAGTTACCGGGACAGGGGATCGGGTCAGCCCCAGCATTTT.

The rearrangement joins TRBV6-5 to TRBJ1-2, with D perhaps matching TRBD1 (5 bases). With 5 bases removed from V and 3 bases from J, the gap between germline ends came to 10 bases. Germline CDR1 MNHEY, CDR2 SVGAGI. The CDR3 length is 13 residues. The CDR3 nucleotides read TGTGCCAGCAGTCGCGGGGGGTACTATGGCTACACCTTC. Translation gives CASSRGGYYGYTF.

About this clone itself: At the DNA level, this CDR3 is encoded by other sequences in the same sample as well. The chain uses TRBV11-3 and TRBJ2-5, with D unresolved. With 3 bases removed from V and 1 base from J, the gap between germline ends came to 3 bases. The CDR3 is 12 residues long. Germline loops: CDR1 SGHNT, CDR2 YENEEA. The CDR3 DNA follows: TGTGCCAGCAGCTTGGGCCAAGAGACCCAGTACTTC. Protein product: CASSLGQETQYF.

The genes are TRBV7-3 and TRBJ2-3; possibly TRBD2 for D (6 bases). Looked up from germline, CDR1 is SGHTA and CDR2 is FQGTGA. CDR3 length: 13 amino acids. Trimming left V 3 bases short and J 6 bases short, with 10 bases between. CDR3 DNA: TGTGCCAGCAGCTTGCGGGGCGCGGATACGCAGTATTTT. Protein: CASSLRGADTQYF. Together with reference TRBV7-3 and TRBJ2-3, the CDR3 gives the full variable domain: GAGVSQTPSNKVTEKGKYVELRCDPISGHTALYWYRQSLGQGPEFLIYFQGTGAADDSGLPNDRFFAVRPEGSVSTLKIQRTERGDSAVYLCASSLRGADTQYFGPGTRLTVL.